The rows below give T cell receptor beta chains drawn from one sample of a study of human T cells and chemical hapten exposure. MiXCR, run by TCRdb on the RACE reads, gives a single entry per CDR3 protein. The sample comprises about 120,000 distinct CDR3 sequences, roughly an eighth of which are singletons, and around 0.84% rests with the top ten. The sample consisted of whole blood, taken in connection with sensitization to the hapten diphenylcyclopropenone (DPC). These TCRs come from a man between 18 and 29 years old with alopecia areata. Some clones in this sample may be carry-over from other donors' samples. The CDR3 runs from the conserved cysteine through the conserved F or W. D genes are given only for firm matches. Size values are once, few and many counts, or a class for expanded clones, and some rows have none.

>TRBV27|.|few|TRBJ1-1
TGTGCCAGCTTAGGTGAGAGAGAAGCTTTCTTT
CASLGEREAFF
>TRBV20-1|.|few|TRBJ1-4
TGCAGTGCTAGAAACAGGCTCCAAGGGAATCGGGAAAAACTGTTTTTT
CSARNRLQGNREKLFF
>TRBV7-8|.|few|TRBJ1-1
TGTGCCAGCAGCTTTGAGACTGAAGCTTTCTTT
CASSFETEAFF
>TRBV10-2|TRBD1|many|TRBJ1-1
TGCGCCAGCAGCGACTTATCCCCAGGGGGCGGCCGAGCTTTCTTT
CASSDLSPGGGRAFF
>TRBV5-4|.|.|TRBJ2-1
TGTGCCAGCAGCTTGGACCGCGGGACGCTCTCCTACAATGAGCAGTTCTTC
CASSLDRGTLSYNEQFF
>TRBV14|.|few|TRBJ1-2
TGTGCCAGCAGCCAAGACCTTCCGGGACTGACACACTATGGCTACACCTTC
CASSQDLPGLTHYGYTF
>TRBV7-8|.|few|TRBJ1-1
TGTGCCAGCAGCTTAGATGGGCAGCTACGGAACACTGAAGCTTTCTTT
CASSLDGQLRNTEAFF
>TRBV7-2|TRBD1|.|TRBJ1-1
TGTGCCAGCAGCTCGGACAGGTCCAGAACTGAAGCTTTCTTT
CASSSDRSRTEAFF
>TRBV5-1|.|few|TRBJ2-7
TGCGCCAGCAGGCCAGGGGGGCCCCGAGATGAGCAGTACTTC
CASRPGGPRDEQYF
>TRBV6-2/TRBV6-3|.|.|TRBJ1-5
TGTGCCAGCAGTTACACGGGGGTGCATAGCCAGCCCCAGCATTTT
CASSYTGVHSQPQHF
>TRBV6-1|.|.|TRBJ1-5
TGTGCCAGCAGTCTTGGACCAAAGCATTTT
CASSLGPKHF
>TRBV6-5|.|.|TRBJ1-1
TGTGCCAGCAGTGCGGACAGATTGAACACTGAAGCTTTCTTT
CASSADRLNTEAFF
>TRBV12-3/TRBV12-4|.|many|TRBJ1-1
TGTGCCAGCAGCCCTACAGCGTTCGGGGTCACTGAAGCTTTCTTT
CASSPTAFGVTEAFF
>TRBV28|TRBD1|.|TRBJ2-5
TGTGCCAGCAGTTTAGCAGGGGGCGGAAAGACCCAGTACTTC
CASSLAGGGKTQYF
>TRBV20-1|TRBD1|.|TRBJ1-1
TGCAGTGGACAACAGGGGGAGGGTGAAGCTTTCTTT
CSGQQGEGEAFF
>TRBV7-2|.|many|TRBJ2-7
TGTGCCAGCAGCTTAACTAGCCCCTACGAGCAGTACTTC
CASSLTSPYEQYF
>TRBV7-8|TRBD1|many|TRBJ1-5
TGTGCCAGCAGCTTAGGGACAGGTATCAATCAGCCCCAGCATTTT
CASSLGTGINQPQHF
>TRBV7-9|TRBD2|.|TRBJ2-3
TGTGCCAGCAGCTCCTACCTAGCGGGGGGAATCACAGATACGCTGTATTTT
CASSSYLAGGITDTLYF
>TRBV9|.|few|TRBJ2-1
TGTGCCAGCAGCGTAGTCCCGGGGGAACGGTTCTTC
CASSVVPGERFF
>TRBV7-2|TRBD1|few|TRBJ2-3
TGTGCCAGCAGCACAGGGACAGGGGGCCCCTACACAGATACGCAGTATTTT
CASSTGTGGPYTDTQYF
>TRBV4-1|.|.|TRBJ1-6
TGCGCCAGCAGCCAAGTTTCCGGCCATAATTCACCCCTCCACTTT
CASSQVSGHNSPLHF
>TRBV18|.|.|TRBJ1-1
TGTGCCAGCTCACCAAAACGGGGTTACGCTGAAGCTTTCTTT
CASSPKRGYAEAFF
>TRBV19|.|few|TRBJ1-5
TGTGCCAGTATTGGGGAACCTAGCAATCAGCCCCAGCATTTT
CASIGEPSNQPQHF
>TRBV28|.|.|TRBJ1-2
TGTGCCAGCAGTTTAAGTCGGATCAACTATGGCTACACCTTC
CASSLSRINYGYTF
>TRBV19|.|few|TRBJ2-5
TGTGCCAGTAGTTCCTCCAGACAAGAGACCCAGTACTTC
CASSSSRQETQYF
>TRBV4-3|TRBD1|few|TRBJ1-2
TGCGCCAGCAGCCAGGAGGACAGGGGAAACTATGGCTACACCTTC
CASSQEDRGNYGYTF
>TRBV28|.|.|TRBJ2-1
TGTGCCAGCAGTTTAGGGAGAATTTACAATGAGCAGTTCTTC
CASSLGRIYNEQFF
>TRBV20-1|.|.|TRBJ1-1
TGCAGTTTGGACAGTGAAGCTTTCTTT
CSLDSEAFF
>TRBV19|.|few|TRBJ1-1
TGTGCCAGTAGTATAGATGTCTCCGCAGGGCGAGCTTTCTTT
CASSIDVSAGRAFF
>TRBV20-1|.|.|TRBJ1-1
TGCAGTGCTAGAGTGGCCTCACTAATGAACACTGAAGCTTTCTTT
CSARVASLMNTEAFF
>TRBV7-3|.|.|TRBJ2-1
TGTGCCAGCAGCTTCGGGACACCCCGTAGCTCCTACAATGAGCAGTTCTTC
CASSFGTPRSSYNEQFF
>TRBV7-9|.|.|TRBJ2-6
TGTGCCAGCAGCGAAGGTCCTCTCCCCGGGGCCAACGTCCTGACTTTC
CASSEGPLPGANVLTF
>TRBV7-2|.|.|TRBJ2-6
TGTGCCAGCAGCTTAGGAAGATACTCTGGGGCCAACGTCCTGACTTTC
CASSLGRYSGANVLTF
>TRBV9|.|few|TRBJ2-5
TGTGCCAGCAGCGTAGGGATCAGGGTCCAAGAGACCCAGTACTTC
CASSVGIRVQETQYF
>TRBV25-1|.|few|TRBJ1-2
TGTGCCAGCAGCCGGGACGACCTTTATGGCTACACCTTC
CASSRDDLYGYTF
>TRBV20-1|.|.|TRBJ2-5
TGCAGTGCTAGGGAGGCCCCAGAGACCCAGTACTTC
CSAREAPETQYF
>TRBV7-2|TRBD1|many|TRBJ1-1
TGTGCCAGCAGCTTAGGACAGACAGGGTCCGCTGAAGCTTTCTTT
CASSLGQTGSAEAFF
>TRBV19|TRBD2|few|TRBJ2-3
TGTGCCAGTAGTACCCGACTAGCGGGGGATCGGGGCCGCACAGATACGCAGTATTTT
CASSTRLAGDRGRTDTQYF
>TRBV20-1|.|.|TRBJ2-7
TGCAGTGCGCCTGAGACGGGTTCTAGCTCCTACGAGCAGTACTTC
CSAPETGSSSYEQYF
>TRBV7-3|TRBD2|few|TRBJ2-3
TGTGCCAGCAGCCTCGGGACTAGCTGGGGAGATACGCAGTATTTT
CASSLGTSWGDTQYF
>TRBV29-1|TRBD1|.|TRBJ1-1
TGCGCAGGGGGGGGCACTGAAGCTTTCTTT
CAGGGTEAFF
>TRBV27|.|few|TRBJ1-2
TGTGCCAGCAGCTCCCGTGACAGCTATGGCTACACCTTC
CASSSRDSYGYTF
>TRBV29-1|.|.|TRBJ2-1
TGCAGCGTTGACCCGGGTCCCTCCTACAATGAGCAGTTCTTC
CSVDPGPSYNEQFF
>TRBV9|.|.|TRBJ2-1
TGTGCCAGCAGAGTATCAAGCGTCTCCTACAATGAGCAGTTCTTC
CASRVSSVSYNEQFF
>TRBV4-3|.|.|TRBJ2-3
TGCGCCAGCAGCCAAGATCTTGTTGGGGGCCGAAGCACAGATACGCAGTATTTT
CASSQDLVGGRSTDTQYF
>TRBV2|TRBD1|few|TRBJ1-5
TGTGCCAGCAGGCCCCGGGACAGGGGGTCTTATCAGCCCCAGCATTTT
CASRPRDRGSYQPQHF
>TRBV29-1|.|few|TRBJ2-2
TGCAGCGTGGCGCGGGAACCCAGAGCCGGGGAGCTGTTTTTT
CSVAREPRAGELFF
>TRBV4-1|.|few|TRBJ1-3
TGCGCCAGCAGCCAAGTACTTCCTGGAAACACCATATATTTT
CASSQVLPGNTIYF
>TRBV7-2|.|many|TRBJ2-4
TGTGCCAGCAGCATCGACAGCCCCCCCAAAAACATTCAGTACTTC
CASSIDSPPKNIQYF
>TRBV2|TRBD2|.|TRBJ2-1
TGTGCCAGCAGTTTAGCCGGGACTAGCGCGAGTGAGCAGTTCTTC
CASSLAGTSASEQFF